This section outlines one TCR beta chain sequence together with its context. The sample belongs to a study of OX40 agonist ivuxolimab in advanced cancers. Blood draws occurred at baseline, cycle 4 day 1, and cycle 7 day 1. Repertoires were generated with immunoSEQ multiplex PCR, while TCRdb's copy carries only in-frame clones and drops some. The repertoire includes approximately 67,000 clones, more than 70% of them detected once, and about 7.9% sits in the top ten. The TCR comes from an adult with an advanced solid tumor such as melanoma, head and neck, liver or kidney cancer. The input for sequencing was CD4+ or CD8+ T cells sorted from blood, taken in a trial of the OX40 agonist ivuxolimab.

CDR3: CASSLNQGRAGAETQYF. The CDR3, as DNA: TGTGCCAGCAGCCTGAATCAGGGGAGAGCGGGAGCAGAGACCCAGTACTTC. The rearrangement links TRBV7-6 to TRBJ2-5, with 8 nucleotides matching TRBD2. Germline loops: CDR1 SGHVS, CDR2 FNYEAQ. This CDR3 is built from 17 residues. J gave up 4 bases and V 5 bases, and 15 bases lay outside the gene matches.